This T cell receptor (beta chain) was sequenced in a study of blood T cells in healthy people across ages. This clonotype was picked up a small number of times. Combining a sample-barcoded 5' primer with a J-beta primer mix, a second PCR ran for roughly 7 to 12 cycles. Each CDR3 protein is one row after TCRdb ran MiXCR on the 5' RACE reads. The sample holds roughly 2 million distinct CDR3 sequences, about 50% seen once. This CDR3 has 14 residues. From germline, CDR1 is KGHDR and CDR2 SFDVKD. V dropped 10 bases and J dropped 5; count of bases not matched to a gene: 9. The V and J genes are TRBV24-1 and TRBJ2-3, with 9 bases fitting TRBD2. The sequence was obtained from a woman aged 40 to 49 in good health. The sequenced sample was blood. The CDR3 loop reads CATRRGGPEDTQYF. The CDR3 DNA reads TGTGCCACAAGGCGGGGGGGCCCTGAAGATACGCAGTATTTT.